The clone carrying this T cell receptor beta chain was seen more than once but under ten times. These data originate in a study of patients and donors after allogeneic stem cell transplantation. The CDR3 has 15 amino acids. Germline CDR1 is SGHAT and CDR2 is FQNNGV. The V gene lost 8 bases and the J gene lost 7 bases, with 21 bases spanning the gap. TCRdb re-derived calls from the RT-PCR reads in MiXCR, one entry per CDR3 protein. The sample lists under 200,000 distinct CDR3 sequences, approximately 30% occurring once. This chain joins TRBV11-2 and TRBJ2-1; D may be TRBD1 or TRBD2 (5 bases each). The sequence derives from a human donor who was either an allogeneic HSCT recipient or a stem cell or donor lymphocyte infusion donor (not recorded which). It is not recorded whose cells these are; they may come from a transplant donor. Specimen: blood, either unsorted or a sorted T cell fraction (not recorded which). The CDR3: CASGDHRDAYNEQFF. The DNA of the CDR3 is TGTGCCAGCGGTGATCATCGGGACGCATATAATGAGCAGTTCTTC.